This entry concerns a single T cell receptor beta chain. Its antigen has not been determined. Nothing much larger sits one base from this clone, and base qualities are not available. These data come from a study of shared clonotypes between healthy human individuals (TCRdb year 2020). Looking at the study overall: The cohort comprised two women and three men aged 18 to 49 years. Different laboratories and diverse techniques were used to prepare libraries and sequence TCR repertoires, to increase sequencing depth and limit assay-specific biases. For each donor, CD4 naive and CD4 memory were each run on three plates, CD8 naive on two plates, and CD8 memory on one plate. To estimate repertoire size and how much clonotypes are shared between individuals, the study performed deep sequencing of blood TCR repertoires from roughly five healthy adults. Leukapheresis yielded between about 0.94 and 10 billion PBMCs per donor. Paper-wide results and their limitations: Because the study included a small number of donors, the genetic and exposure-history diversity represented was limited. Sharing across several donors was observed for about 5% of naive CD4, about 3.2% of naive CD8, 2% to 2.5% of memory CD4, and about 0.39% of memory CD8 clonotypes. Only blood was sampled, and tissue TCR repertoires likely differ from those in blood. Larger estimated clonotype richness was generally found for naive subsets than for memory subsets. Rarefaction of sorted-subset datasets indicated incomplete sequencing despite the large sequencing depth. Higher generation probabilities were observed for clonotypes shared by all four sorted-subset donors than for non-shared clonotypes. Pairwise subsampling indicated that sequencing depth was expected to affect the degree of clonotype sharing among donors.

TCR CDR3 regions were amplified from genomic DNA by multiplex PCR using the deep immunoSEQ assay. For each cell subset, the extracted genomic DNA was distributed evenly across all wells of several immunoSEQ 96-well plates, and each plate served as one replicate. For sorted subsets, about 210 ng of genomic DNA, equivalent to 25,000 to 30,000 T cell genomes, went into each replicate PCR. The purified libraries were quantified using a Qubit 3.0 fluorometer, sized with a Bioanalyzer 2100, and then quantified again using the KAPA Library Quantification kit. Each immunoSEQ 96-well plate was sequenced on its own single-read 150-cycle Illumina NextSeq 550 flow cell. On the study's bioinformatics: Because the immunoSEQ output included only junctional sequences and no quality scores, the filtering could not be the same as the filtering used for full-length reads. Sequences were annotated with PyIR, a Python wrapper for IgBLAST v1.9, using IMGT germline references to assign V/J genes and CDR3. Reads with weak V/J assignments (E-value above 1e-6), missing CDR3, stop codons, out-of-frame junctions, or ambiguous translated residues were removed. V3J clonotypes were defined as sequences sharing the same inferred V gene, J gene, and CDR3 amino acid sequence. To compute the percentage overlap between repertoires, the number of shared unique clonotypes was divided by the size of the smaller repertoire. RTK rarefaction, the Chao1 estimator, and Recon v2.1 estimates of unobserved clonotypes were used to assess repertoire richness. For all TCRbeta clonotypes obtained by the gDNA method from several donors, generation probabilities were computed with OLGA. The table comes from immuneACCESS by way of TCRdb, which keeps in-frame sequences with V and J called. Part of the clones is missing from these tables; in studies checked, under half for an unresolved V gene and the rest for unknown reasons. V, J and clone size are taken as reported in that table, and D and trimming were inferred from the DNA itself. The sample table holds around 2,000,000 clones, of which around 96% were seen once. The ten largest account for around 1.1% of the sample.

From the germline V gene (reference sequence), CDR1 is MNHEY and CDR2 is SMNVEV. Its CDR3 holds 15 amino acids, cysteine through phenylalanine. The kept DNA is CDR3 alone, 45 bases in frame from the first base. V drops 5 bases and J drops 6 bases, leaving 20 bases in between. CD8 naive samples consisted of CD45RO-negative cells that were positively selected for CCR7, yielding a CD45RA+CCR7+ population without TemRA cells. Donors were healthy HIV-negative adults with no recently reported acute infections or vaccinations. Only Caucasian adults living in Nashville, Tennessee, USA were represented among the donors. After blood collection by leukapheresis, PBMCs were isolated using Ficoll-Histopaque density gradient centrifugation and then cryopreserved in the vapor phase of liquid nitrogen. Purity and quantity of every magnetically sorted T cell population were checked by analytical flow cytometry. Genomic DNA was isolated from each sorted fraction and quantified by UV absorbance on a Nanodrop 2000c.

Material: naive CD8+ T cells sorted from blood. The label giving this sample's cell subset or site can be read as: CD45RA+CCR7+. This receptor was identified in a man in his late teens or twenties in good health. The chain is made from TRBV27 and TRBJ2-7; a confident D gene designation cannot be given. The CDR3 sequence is CASSHGRRPPPEQYF. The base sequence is TGTGCCAGCAGTCATGGCCGACGCCCTCCACCCGAGCAGTACTTC.